The 5 T cell receptor beta chains below come from one sample, sequenced in a study of graft-versus-host responses after intestinal transplantation. Their antigens are not known. Sequenced by immunoSEQ multiplex PCR; TCRdb stores in-frame clones only, minus some. The data contain some 62,000 clones, approximately 91% of them singletons. The specimen comprised unstimulated CD8+ T cells sorted from spleen or lymph node cells, sampled before transplant. These receptors all come from a human donor who was the organ donor for an intestinal transplant.

This chain's CDR3 is CASSDLAGNDYGYTF. Here the CDR3 DNA reads TGTGCCAGCAGTGATCTTGCCGGGAACGACTATGGCTACACCTTC. This sequence joins TRBV2 and TRBJ1-2; D is ambiguous. The CDR3 runs to 15 residues. V dropped 3 bases and J dropped 3 bases, with 14 bases sitting between them. CDR1 is SNHLY and CDR2 is FYNNEI in the germline V gene.

This clone was counted a single time. The chain carries TRBV28 and TRBJ1-2, with D possibly being TRBD1 (5 bases). The CDR3 totals 13 residues. Germline lookup yields CDR1 MDHEN and CDR2 SYDVKM. Trimming took off 3 bases at V and 6 bases at J, with 11 bases between the two ends. The chain's CDR3 is CASSLGGTDGYTF. DNA for the CDR3: TGTGCCAGCAGTTTGGGGGGAACAGATGGCTACACCTTC.

The V and J genes are TRBV28 and TRBJ1-1; no clear D. This CDR3 has 13 amino acids. V was cut by 3 bases and J by 7 bases, with 12 bases left in between. Germline V CDR1 and CDR2: MDHEN, SYDVKM. CDR3 DNA: TGTGCCAGCAGTTTGGGCAGCCCCGATGAAGCTTTCTTT. Protein: CASSLGSPDEAFF.

This chain connects TRBV27 to TRBJ2-3, with D uncertain. The germline V and J ends were trimmed by 6 bases and 2 bases, with 6 bases remaining between them. Per the germline V gene, CDR1 is MNHEY and CDR2 is SMNVEV (reference sequence). The CDR3 is 12 residues long. CDR3 sequence: CASSPPTDTQYF. CDR3 sequence (DNA): TGTGCCAGCAGCCCTCCCACAGATACGCAGTATTTT.

The chain joins TRBV9 to TRBJ1-2, with a possible D match to TRBD1 (5 bases). Germline CDR1 SGDLS, CDR2 YYNGEE. The CDR3 is 15 amino acids. Trimming removed 0 bases at V and 4 bases at J, with 13 bases between. CDR3 residues: CASSVESGTVYGYTF. In nucleotides, the CDR3 is TGTGCCAGCAGCGTAGAGAGCGGGACCGTCTATGGCTACACCTTC.